This T cell receptor (beta chain) was captured in a study of control samples from healthy donors and cancer patients. Clones were sequenced by immunoSEQ multiplex PCR, and TCRdb holds only the in-frame ones, with some missing. The repertoire holds 350,000 to 450,000 clones, with approximately 92% as singletons. Germline V gives CDR1 LNHDA, CDR2 SQIVND (reference sequence). The junction had 11 bases not matched to a gene; V was cut back by 4 bases and J by 6 bases. This CDR3 contains 16 residues. The clonotype was recovered from a middle-aged man with head and neck cancer. V is TRBV19 and J is TRBJ1-2, with TRBD1 matching over 10 bases. The sequencing sample was made of PBMCs. The CDR3: CASSTATGGEMDGYTF. CDR3 in DNA: TGTGCCAGTAGTACGGCGACAGGGGGCGAGATGGATGGCTACACCTTC.